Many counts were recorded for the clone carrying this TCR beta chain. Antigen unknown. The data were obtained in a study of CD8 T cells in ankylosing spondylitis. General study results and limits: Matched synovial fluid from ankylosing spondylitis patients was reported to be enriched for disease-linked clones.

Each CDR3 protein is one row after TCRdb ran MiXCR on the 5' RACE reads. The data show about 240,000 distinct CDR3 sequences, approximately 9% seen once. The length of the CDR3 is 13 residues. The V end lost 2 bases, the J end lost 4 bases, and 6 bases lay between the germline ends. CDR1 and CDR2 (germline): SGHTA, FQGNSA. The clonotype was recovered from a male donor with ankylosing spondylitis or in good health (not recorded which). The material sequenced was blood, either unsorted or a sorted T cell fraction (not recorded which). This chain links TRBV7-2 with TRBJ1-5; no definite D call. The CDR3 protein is CASSLKGNQPQHF. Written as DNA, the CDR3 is TGTGCCAGCAGCTTAAAGGGAAATCAGCCCCAGCATTTT.